The 28 T cell receptor beta chains given below trace back to one sample, sequenced in a study of shared clonotypes between healthy human individuals. Assay: immunoSEQ multiplex PCR; the TCRdb copy retains only in-frame clones and omits some. The data hold about 2.4 million clones, with over 85% observed a single time. The sequencing sample was made of naive CD4+ T cells from PBMCs. Subset reported: CD45RA+ positively selected. These receptors were collected from a man younger than 35 in good health. Some clones in this sample may be carry-over from other donors' samples.

This chain connects TRBV27 to TRBJ2-3; TRBD1 agrees at 8 bases. Losses at the gene ends were 5 bases for V and 5 bases for J; bases not matched to a gene: 6. The germline gives CDR1 MNHEY, CDR2 SMNVEV (reference sequence). The CDR3 loop spans 14 amino acids. The CDR3 nucleotides read TGTGCCAGCAGTCCCAGGGGGCAGGGAGATACGCAGTATTTT. Translated, it gives CASSPRGQGDTQYF.

The chain combines TRBV5-1 with TRBJ2-1; D is uncertain. Germline loops: CDR1 SGHRS, CDR2 YFSETQ. V gave up 0 bases and J gave up 0 bases, with 7 bases separating them. CDR3 length: 15 amino acids. This chain's CDR3 is CASSLDIGSYNEQFF. The CDR3, as DNA: TGCGCCAGCAGCTTGGATATTGGCTCCTACAATGAGCAGTTCTTC.

This clone was found a few times. This rearrangement joins TRBV6-1 to TRBJ1-5, with D perhaps matching TRBD1 (5 bases). From germline, CDR1 is MNHNS and CDR2 SASEGT. The germline V and J ends were trimmed by 1 base and 6 bases, with 10 bases remaining between them. The length of the CDR3 is 14 residues. CDR3 bases: TGTGCCAGCAGTGAAGTGGGCGGGACTCAGCCCCAGCATTTT. It yields the protein CASSEVGGTQPQHF.

The CDR3 nucleotides are TGTGCCAGCAGCGCCCCCGGGACTAGCGGGAGGGCCTACAATGAGCAGTTCTTC. Amino acid sequence: CASSAPGTSGRAYNEQFF. The chain recombines TRBV7-8 with TRBJ2-1; 16 bases line up with TRBD2. The CDR3 is 18 amino acids. Germline CDR1 reads SGHVS; CDR2 reads FQNEAQ. Germline trimming cut 5 bases from V and 2 bases from J; bases unmatched to any gene: 6.

As to this clone: Other DNA sequences in the sample encode the same CDR3. The chain recombines TRBV11-2 with TRBJ2-1, with unresolved D. CDR1 is SGHAT and CDR2 is FQNNGV in the germline V gene. Trimming left V 5 bases short and J 6 bases short, with 8 bases between. This CDR3 has 12 amino acids. The CDR3 DNA is TGTGCCAGCAGCCCAGTCGGCAATGAGCAGTTCTTC. Protein: CASSPVGNEQFF.

This rearrangement joins TRBV5-1 to TRBJ2-7, with D possibly TRBD2 on 6 matching bases. The germline CDR1 and CDR2 sequences are SGHRS and YFSETQ. The ends were cut back, 4 bases at V and 1 base at J, with 15 bases in the middle. The CDR3 runs to 15 residues. CDR3 coding DNA: TGCGCCAGCAGCCCCGACGGGACTGCGTCCTACGAGCAGTACTTC. The encoded protein is CASSPDGTASYEQYF. Looking up the rest from reference TRBV5-1 and TRBJ2-7 gives the full variable domain: KAGVTQTPRYLIKTRGQQVTLSCSPISGHRSVSWYQQTPGQGLQFLFEYFSETQRNKGNFPGRFSGRQFSNSRSEMNVSTLELGDSALYLCASSPDGTASYEQYFGPGTRLTVT.

The gene calls are TRBV5-5 and TRBJ1-4, with D possibly TRBD1 on 6 matching bases. The germline CDR1 and CDR2 sequences are SGHKS and YYEKEE (reference sequence). CDR3 size: 14 residues. V was pared by 3 bases and J by 8 bases, with 14 bases between. CDR3 in DNA: TGTGCCAGCAGCTCAAAGGGGGGTTCAGAAAAACTGTTTTTT. Protein: CASSSKGGSEKLFF.

The chain uses TRBV5-1 and TRBJ2-3; D perhaps matches TRBD2 (5 bases). CDR3 length equals 16 residues. V gave up 1 base and J gave up 3 bases, with 15 bases separating them. Germline-derived CDR1 and CDR2 are SGHRS and YFSETQ. The CDR3 here is CASSLIARWRTDTQYF. In DNA, the CDR3 is TGCGCCAGCAGCTTGATCGCCCGATGGAGGACAGATACGCAGTATTTT.

This sequence joins TRBV5-5 and TRBJ2-5; D is uncertain. V was clipped by 1 base and J by 2 bases, with 15 bases between them. CDR1 is SGHKS, CDR2 YYEKEE, per germline (reference sequence). This CDR3 region has 16 residues. This CDR3 is CASSLSVTWGQETQYF. In DNA, the CDR3 is TGTGCCAGCAGCTTGTCCGTGACATGGGGTCAAGAGACCCAGTACTTC.

This CDR3 is CASSFSQVSNTEAFF. CDR3 sequence (DNA): TGCGCCAGCAGCTTTTCACAGGTATCGAACACTGAAGCTTTCTTT. The chain carries TRBV4-1 and TRBJ1-1, with D perhaps matching TRBD1 (5 bases). CDR1 MGHRA and CDR2 YSYEKL come from the germline V gene. Trimming took off 5 bases at V and 1 base at J, with 14 bases between the two ends. This CDR3 has 15 amino acids.

This clone was seen only once. The CDR3 coding sequence is TGTGCCAGCAGCCGGGACAGAAACACCATATATTTT. Translation: CASSRDRNTIYF. The chain couples TRBV9 to TRBJ1-3; D may be TRBD1 (6 bases). Trimming shortened V by 4 bases and J by 5 bases, and 7 bases separated the two germline ends. This CDR3 region has 12 residues. Per germline, CDR1 SGDLS and CDR2 YYNGEE.

V and J are TRBV25-1 and TRBJ2-1, with D perhaps given as TRBD1 or TRBD2 (5 bases each). Germline V gene lookup returns CDR1 MGHDK and CDR2 SYGVNS. Trimming removed 4 bases at V and 10 bases at J, with 14 bases between. The CDR3 covers 13 residues. DNA of the CDR3: TGTGCCAGCAGTGGTGACGAACGGGGCGAGCAGTTCTTC. Translated, it gives CASSGDERGEQFF.

The rearrangement uses TRBV4-1 and TRBJ2-1; TRBD2 matches 14 bases. Looked up from germline, CDR1 is MGHRA and CDR2 is YSYEKL. The CDR3 covers 20 residues. V gave up 4 bases and J gave up 7 bases; unmatched junction bases: 18. The CDR3 sequence: CASSPGLAGALRGQTNEQFF. In DNA, the CDR3 is TGCGCCAGCAGCCCGGGACTAGCGGGAGCCTTGAGGGGACAAACTAATGAGCAGTTCTTC.

V and J are TRBV5-1 and TRBJ2-3, with TRBD2 matching over 10 bases. Germline CDR1 and CDR2: SGHRS and YFSETQ. V gave up 4 bases and J gave up 4 bases; unmatched junction bases: 3. This CDR3 spans 14 amino acids. The CDR3 loop is CASSGLAGADTQYF. The CDR3 DNA follows: TGCGCCAGCAGCGGGCTAGCGGGAGCAGATACGCAGTATTTT.

This chain uses TRBV4-1 with TRBJ2-2; D not resolved. The CDR3 consists of 14 residues. The V and J ends lost 2 bases and 4 bases respectively, with 8 bases between them. Germline loops: CDR1 MGHRA, CDR2 YSYEKL. The CDR3 DNA follows: TGCGCCAGCAGCCAACCTCTGGTCACCGGGGAGCTGTTTTTT. It codes for CASSQPLVTGELFF.

The chain recombines TRBV25-1 with TRBJ2-1; TRBD1 matches 12 bases. Germline-derived CDR1 and CDR2 are MGHDK and SYGVNS. Losses at the gene ends were 8 bases for V and 9 bases for J; bases not matched to a gene: 11. CDR3 length: 15 residues. The CDR3: CASQDSGQGASEQFF. CDR3 DNA sequence: TGTGCCAGCCAAGACTCGGGACAGGGGGCCAGTGAGCAGTTCTTC.

In its sample, this clone was seen once. The chain combines TRBV7-3 with TRBJ2-3; 7 bases map to TRBD1. The germline V gene has CDR1 SGHTA and CDR2 FQGTGA. V lost 5 bases, J lost 3 bases, and 11 bases stayed unmatched. This CDR3 comprises 16 residues. DNA of the CDR3: TGTGCCAGCAGCAAAAGGGGGCAGGGGCAAACAGATACGCAGTATTTT. This translates into CASSKRGQGQTDTQYF.

This chain uses TRBV6-1 with TRBJ2-7; D call uncertain. The CDR3 spans 15 residues. The ends were cut back, 3 bases at V and 2 bases at J, with 14 bases in the middle. Germline CDR1 and CDR2: MNHNS and SASEGT. The CDR3 here is CASSERTGLTYEQYF. The CDR3 DNA follows: TGTGCCAGCAGTGAGCGGACCGGTCTGACCTACGAGCAGTACTTC.

This chain connects TRBV6-1 to TRBJ1-5; D might be TRBD1 (5 bases). The CDR3 is 14 residues long. The germline V gene encodes CDR1 MNHNS and CDR2 SASEGT. The V end lost 3 bases, the J end lost 6 bases, and 12 bases lay between the germline ends. CDR3: CASSERGISQPQHF. In DNA form, the CDR3 reads TGTGCCAGCAGTGAGAGGGGAATTAGTCAGCCCCAGCATTTT.

This clone was counted a single time. The gene calls are TRBV27 and TRBJ2-5; tentatively, D is TRBD2 (5 bases). CDR1 and CDR2 from the germline V gene are MNHEY and SMNVEV (reference sequence). Trimming cost V 0 bases and J 4 bases, with 18 bases left between them. CDR3 length: 17 residues. The CDR3 DNA sequence: TGTGCCAGCAGTTTATCGATGAGAGGAGGTACTCTAGAGACCCAGTACTTC. As protein: CASSLSMRGGTLETQYF.

This clone showed up just once. The J gene is TRBJ1-2, the V gene TRBV11-2; D is undetermined. V lost 1 base and J 3 bases, leaving 9 bases between the germline ends. Germline V gene sequence: CDR1 SGHAT, CDR2 FQNNGV. The CDR3 sequence is 14 residues long. The CDR3 DNA reads as TGTGCCAGCAGCTTAGGAGGGCAGGACTATGGCTACACCTTC. It codes for CASSLGGQDYGYTF.

V is TRBV4-3 and J is TRBJ2-5; 7 nucleotides line up with TRBD1. Germline V gene sequence: CDR1 LGHNA, CDR2 YSLEER. After removal of 2 bases from V and 5 bases from J, the junction contained 5 bases not matched to a gene. The CDR3 runs 14 residues. CDR3 region: CASSQHDRAETQYF. In DNA form, the CDR3 reads TGCGCCAGCAGCCAACATGACAGGGCTGAGACCCAGTACTTC.

Only one count was recorded for this clone. This rearrangement joins TRBV10-3 to TRBJ2-1; 11 bases align to TRBD2. Germline CDR1 and CDR2: ENHRY and SYGVKD. J gave up 7 bases and V 8 bases, and 10 bases lay outside the gene matches. The CDR3 loop spans 15 amino acids. The CDR3 DNA reads TGTGCCATCCATCCCACTAGCGGGAGTACGAATGAGCAGTTCTTC. Encoded protein: CAIHPTSGSTNEQFF.

The V gene is TRBV4-2, the J gene TRBJ1-5, with a possible D match to TRBD1 (6 bases). The CDR3 is made up of 16 amino acids. V dropped 2 bases and J dropped 0 bases, with 11 bases sitting between them. Per germline, CDR1 LGHNA and CDR2 YNFKEQ. CDR3 nucleotide sequence: TGTGCCAGCAGCCAAACACGGGGGGCTAGCAATCAGCCCCAGCATTTT. It specifies CASSQTRGASNQPQHF.

The count of this clone is one. The V call is TRBV5-1, the J call TRBJ2-6; D is undetermined. The CDR3 has 16 amino acids. Trimming took 2 bases from V and 3 from J, leaving 12 bases between them. CDR1 is SGHRS and CDR2 is YFSETQ in the germline V gene. CDR3 region: CASSLGEWGGANVLTF. The CDR3 DNA is TGCGCCAGCAGCTTAGGTGAATGGGGTGGGGCCAACGTCCTGACTTTC.

V gene TRBV6-6 combines with J gene TRBJ2-1, with a weak D call TRBD2 (5 bases). V was clipped by 2 bases and J by 8 bases, with 7 bases between them. The CDR3 runs 12 residues. Germline V gene data show CDR1 as MNHNY and CDR2 as SVGAGI (reference sequence). In DNA, the CDR3 is TGTGCCAGCAGTTACGTTAGCGATGAGCAGTTCTTC. Its translation is CASSYVSDEQFF.

The chain uses TRBV2 and TRBJ2-5; D is undetermined. The V end was cut by 6 bases, the J end by 5 bases, with 13 bases between. Germline CDR1 reads SNHLY; CDR2 reads FYNNEI. The CDR3 has 13 amino acids. The CDR3 DNA reads as TGTGCCAGCAGCCCTCCCTTCGTCGAGACCCAGTACTTC. Its protein product is CASSPPFVETQYF. Supplemented by reference TRBV2 and TRBJ2-5, the full variable domain reads EPEVTQTPSHQVTQMGQEVILRCVPISNHLYFYWYRQILGQKVEFLVSFYNNEISEKSEIFDDQFSVERPDGSNFTLKIRSTKLEDSAMYFCASSPPFVETQYFGPGTRLLVL.

J is TRBJ1-2 and V is TRBV28; D is unclear. V was clipped by 4 bases and J by 0 bases, with 18 bases between them. The CDR3 consists of 17 residues. Germline V gene sequence: CDR1 MDHEN, CDR2 SYDVKM. CDR3: CASSSRLQTPPNYGYTF. In nucleotides, the CDR3 is TGTGCCAGCAGTTCGAGGTTGCAGACCCCTCCTAACTATGGCTACACCTTC.